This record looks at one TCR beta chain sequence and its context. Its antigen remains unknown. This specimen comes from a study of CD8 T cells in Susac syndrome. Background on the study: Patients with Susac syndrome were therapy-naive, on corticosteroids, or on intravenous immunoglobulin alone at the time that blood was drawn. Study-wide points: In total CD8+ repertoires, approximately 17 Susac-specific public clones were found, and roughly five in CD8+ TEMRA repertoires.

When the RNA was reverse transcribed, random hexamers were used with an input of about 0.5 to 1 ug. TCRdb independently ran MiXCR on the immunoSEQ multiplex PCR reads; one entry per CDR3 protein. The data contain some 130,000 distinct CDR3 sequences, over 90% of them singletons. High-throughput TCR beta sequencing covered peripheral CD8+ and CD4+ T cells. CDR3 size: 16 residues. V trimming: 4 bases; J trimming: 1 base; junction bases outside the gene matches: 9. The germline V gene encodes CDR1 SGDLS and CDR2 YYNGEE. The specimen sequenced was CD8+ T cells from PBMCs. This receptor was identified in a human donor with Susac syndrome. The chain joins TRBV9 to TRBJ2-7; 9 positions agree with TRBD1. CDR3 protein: CASSPRSGQGSYEQYF. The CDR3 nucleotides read TGTGCCAGCAGCCCACGGTCGGGACAGGGATCCTACGAGCAGTACTTC.